This T cell receptor (beta chain) was observed in a study of T-cell reconstitution after alpha-beta-depleted transplantation in children. The CDR3 contains 16 residues. The germline V gene encodes CDR1 SGDLS and CDR2 YYNGEE. V was trimmed by 0 bases and J by 0 bases, leaving 13 bases between them. Researchers prepared the TCRbeta library using unique molecular identifiers, the study reports. TCRdb itself ran the PCR reads through MiXCR, one entry per CDR3 protein. The sample lists about 78,000 distinct CDR3 sequences; roughly 15% were seen once. This clonotype was seen a handful of times. The J gene is TRBJ2-7, the V gene TRBV9, with unresolved D. The TCR sequence derives from a male patient aged 2-10 years who had a stem cell transplant for acute lymphoblastic leukemia, so the T cells may come from the graft donor. The sequenced sample was PBMCs, mostly from graft donor cells, obtained 180 days after TCRalphabeta/CD19-depleted stem cell transplant. The CDR3 DNA sequence: TGTGCCAGCAGCGTAGCCCGACATTCGAGCTCCTACGAGCAGTACTTC. This translates into CASSVARHSSSYEQYF.